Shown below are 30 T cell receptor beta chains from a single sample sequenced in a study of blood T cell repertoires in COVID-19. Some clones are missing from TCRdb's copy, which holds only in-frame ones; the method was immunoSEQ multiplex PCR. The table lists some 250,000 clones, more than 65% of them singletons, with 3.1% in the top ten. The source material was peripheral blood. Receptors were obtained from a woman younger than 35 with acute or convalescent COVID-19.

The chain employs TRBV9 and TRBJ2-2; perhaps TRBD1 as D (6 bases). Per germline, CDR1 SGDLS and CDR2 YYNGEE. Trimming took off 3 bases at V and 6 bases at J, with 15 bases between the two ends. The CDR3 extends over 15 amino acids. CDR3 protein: CASSGGQSWPGELFF. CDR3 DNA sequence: TGTGCCAGCAGCGGAGGACAGTCTTGGCCCGGGGAGCTGTTTTTT.

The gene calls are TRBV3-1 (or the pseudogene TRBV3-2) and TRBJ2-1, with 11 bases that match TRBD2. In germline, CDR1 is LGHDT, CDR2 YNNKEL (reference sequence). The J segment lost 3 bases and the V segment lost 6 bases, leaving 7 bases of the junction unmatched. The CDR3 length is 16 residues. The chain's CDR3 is CASSPRTSGFYNEQFF. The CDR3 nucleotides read TGTGCCAGCAGTCCTCGGACTAGCGGGTTCTACAATGAGCAGTTCTTC.

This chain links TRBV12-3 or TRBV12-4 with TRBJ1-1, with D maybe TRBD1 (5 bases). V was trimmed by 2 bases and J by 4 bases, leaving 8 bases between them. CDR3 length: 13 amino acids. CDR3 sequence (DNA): TGTGCCAGCAGTTTATCGGGGGGCACTGAAGCTTTCTTT. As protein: CASSLSGGTEAFF.

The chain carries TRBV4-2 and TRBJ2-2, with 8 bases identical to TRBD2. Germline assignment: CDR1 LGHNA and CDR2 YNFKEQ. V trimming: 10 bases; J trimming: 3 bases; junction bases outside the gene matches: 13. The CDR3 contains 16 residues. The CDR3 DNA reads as TGTGCCACCACACTCACTAGCGGACGAGACACCGGGGAGCTGTTTTTT. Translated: CATTLTSGRDTGELFF.

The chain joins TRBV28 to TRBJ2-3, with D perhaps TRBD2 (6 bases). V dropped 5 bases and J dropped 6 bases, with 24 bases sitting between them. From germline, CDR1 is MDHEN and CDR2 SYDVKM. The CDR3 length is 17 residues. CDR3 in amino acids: CASSTLMGGARVDTQYF. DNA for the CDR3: TGTGCCAGCAGTACCCTAATGGGGGGAGCTAGAGTCGATACGCAGTATTTT.

The CDR3 DNA follows: TGTGCCAGCAGTGAATATTTCGTCGTAGGAGGCTACAATGAGCAGTTCTTC. Translated, it gives CASSEYFVVGGYNEQFF. The rearrangement links TRBV25-1 to TRBJ2-1; TRBD2 is a possible D gene (5 bases). From germline, CDR1 is MGHDK and CDR2 SYGVNS. CDR3 length equals 17 residues. Trimming pared 0 bases from V and 3 bases from J, leaving 15 bases between.

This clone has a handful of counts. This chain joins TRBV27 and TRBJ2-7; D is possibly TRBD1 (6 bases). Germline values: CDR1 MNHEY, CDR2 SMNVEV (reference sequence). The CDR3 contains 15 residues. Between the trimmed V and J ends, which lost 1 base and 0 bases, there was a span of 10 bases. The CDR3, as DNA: TGTGCCAGCAGTTTATATACAGGGAGCTCCTACGAGCAGTACTTC. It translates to CASSLYTGSSYEQYF.

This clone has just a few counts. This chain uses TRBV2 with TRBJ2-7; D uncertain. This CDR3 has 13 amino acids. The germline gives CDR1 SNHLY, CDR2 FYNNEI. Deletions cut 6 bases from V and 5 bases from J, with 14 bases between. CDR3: CASSTSPSNEQYF. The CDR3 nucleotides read TGTGCCAGCAGCACAAGCCCTAGTAACGAGCAGTACTTC.

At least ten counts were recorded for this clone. The CDR3 DNA follows: TGTGCCAGTACCACTACCTGGGTGAGGGCGAACACCGGGGAGCTGTTTTTT. This codes for CASTTTWVRANTGELFF. This chain connects TRBV19 to TRBJ2-2; D possibly corresponds to TRBD2 (5 bases). The CDR3 runs 17 residues. Germline V gives CDR1 LNHDA, CDR2 SQIVND (reference sequence). V was pared by 7 bases and J by 0 bases, with 18 bases between. The variable domain in full, completed from reference TRBV19 and TRBJ2-2, reads DGGITQSPKYLFRKEGQNVTLSCEQNLNHDAMYWYRQDPGQGLRLIYYSQIVNDFQKGDIAEGYSVSREKKESFPLTVTSAQKNPTAFYLCASTTTWVRANTGELFFGEGSRLTVL.

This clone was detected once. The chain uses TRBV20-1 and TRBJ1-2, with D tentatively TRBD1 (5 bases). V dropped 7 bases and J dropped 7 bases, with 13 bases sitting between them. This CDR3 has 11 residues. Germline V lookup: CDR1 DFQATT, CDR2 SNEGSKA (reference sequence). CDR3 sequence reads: CSVEGVIGYTF. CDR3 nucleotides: TGCAGTGTTGAAGGGGTGATTGGCTACACCTTC.

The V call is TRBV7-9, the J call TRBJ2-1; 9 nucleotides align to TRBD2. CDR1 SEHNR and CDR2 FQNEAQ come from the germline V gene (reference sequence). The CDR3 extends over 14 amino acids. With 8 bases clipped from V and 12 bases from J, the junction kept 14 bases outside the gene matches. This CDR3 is CASLGASGELGQFF. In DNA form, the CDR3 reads TGTGCCAGCTTGGGGGCTAGCGGGGAGTTAGGGCAGTTCTTC.

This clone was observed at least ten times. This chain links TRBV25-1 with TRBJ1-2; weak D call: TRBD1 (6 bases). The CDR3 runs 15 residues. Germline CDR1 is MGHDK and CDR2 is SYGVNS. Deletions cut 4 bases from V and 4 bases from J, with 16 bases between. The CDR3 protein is CASSGDQGISYGYTF. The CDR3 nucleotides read TGTGCCAGCAGTGGTGATCAGGGGATCTCCTATGGCTACACCTTC.

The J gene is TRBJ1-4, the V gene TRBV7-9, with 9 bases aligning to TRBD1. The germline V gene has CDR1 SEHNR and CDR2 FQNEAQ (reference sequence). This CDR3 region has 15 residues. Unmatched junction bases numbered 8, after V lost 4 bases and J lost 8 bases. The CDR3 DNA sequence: TGTGCCAGCAGCTCGTCCGGGACAGGGCGCGAAAAACTGTTTTTT. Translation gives CASSSSGTGREKLFF.

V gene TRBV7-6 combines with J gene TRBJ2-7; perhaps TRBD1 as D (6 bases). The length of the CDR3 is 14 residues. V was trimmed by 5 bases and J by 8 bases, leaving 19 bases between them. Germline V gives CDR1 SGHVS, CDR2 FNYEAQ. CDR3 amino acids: CASSATTGSGQQYF. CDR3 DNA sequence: TGTGCCAGCAGCGCTACTACAGGGAGCGGTCAGCAGTACTTC.

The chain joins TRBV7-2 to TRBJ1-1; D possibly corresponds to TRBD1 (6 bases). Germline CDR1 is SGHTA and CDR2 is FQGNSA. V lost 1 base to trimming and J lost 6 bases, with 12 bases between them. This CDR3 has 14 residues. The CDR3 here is CASSLVPGAPEAFF. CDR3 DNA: TGTGCCAGCAGCTTAGTTCCAGGGGCCCCTGAAGCTTTCTTT.

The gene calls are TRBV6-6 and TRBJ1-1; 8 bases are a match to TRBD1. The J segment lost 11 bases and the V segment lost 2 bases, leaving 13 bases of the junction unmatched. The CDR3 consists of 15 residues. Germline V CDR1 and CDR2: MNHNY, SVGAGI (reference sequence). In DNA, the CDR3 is TGTGCCAGCAGTTACGTTAGCTTCGACAGGGGTCGGGCTTTCTTT. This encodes CASSYVSFDRGRAFF.

CDR3 region: CASRYTGVWGYTF. The CDR3 nucleotides read TGTGCCAGCAGATATACAGGGGTATGGGGCTACACCTTC. This sequence joins TRBV6-5 and TRBJ1-2; 7 bases line up with TRBD1. Germline CDR1 is MNHEY and CDR2 is SVGAGI. The length of the CDR3 is 13 residues. V was clipped by 6 bases and J by 8 bases; unmatched bases: 9.

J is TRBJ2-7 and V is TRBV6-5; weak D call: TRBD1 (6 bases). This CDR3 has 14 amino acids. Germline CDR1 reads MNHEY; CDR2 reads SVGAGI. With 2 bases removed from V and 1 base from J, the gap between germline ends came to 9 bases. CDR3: CASSYGDRSYEQYF. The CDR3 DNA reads TGTGCCAGCAGTTACGGAGACAGGTCCTACGAGCAGTACTTC.

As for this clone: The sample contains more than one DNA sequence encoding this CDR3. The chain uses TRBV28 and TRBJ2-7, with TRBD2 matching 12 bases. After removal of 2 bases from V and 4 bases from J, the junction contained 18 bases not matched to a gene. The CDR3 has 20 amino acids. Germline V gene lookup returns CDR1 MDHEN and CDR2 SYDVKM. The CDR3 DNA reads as TGTGCCAGCAGTTTACGGGGGTGGGCTAGCGGGAGGGTTCCGGATTACGAGCAGTACTTC. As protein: CASSLRGWASGRVPDYEQYF.

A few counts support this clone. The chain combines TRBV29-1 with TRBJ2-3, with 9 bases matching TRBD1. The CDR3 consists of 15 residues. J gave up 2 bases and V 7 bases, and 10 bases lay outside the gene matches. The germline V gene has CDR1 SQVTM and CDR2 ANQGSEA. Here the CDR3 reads CSAQYRDRDTDTQYF. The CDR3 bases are TGCAGCGCTCAGTATCGGGACAGGGACACAGATACGCAGTATTTT.

The CDR3 DNA sequence: TGTGCCAGCAGCATTGCCTCGGGACAGGGGGAGAATGAAAAACTGTTTTTT. Protein product: CASSIASGQGENEKLFF. The chain recombines TRBV7-2 with TRBJ1-4; 11 bases map to TRBD1. Germline V gene sequence: CDR1 SGHTA, CDR2 FQGNSA. V gave up 5 bases and J gave up 5 bases; unmatched junction bases: 10. The CDR3 length is 17 residues.

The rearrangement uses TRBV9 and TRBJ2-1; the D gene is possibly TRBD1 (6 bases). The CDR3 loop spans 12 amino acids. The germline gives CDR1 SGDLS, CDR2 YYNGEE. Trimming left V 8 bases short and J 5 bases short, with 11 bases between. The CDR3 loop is CASRGSHNEQFF. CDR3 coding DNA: TGTGCCAGTAGGGGGAGCCACAATGAGCAGTTCTTC. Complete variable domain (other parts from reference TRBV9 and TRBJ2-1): DSGVTQTPKHLITATGQRVTLRCSPRSGDLSVYWYQQSLDQGLQFLIQYYNGEERAKGNILERFSAQQFPDLHSELNLSSLELGDSALYFCASRGSHNEQFFGPGTRLTVL.

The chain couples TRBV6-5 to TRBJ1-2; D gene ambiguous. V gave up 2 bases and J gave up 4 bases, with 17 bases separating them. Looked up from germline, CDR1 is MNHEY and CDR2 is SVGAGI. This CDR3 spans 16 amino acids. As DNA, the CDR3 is TGTGCCAGCAGTTACGCCCGGGGAATCGTAGGCTATGGCTACACCTTC. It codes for CASSYARGIVGYGYTF.

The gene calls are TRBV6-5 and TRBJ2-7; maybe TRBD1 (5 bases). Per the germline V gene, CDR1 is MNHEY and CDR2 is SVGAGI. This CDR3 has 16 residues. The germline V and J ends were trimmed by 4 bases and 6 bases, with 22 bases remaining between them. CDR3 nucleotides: TGTGCCAGCAGTTCACAGGACGCGTACCCCGGCACCGAGCAGTACTTC. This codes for CASSSQDAYPGTEQYF.

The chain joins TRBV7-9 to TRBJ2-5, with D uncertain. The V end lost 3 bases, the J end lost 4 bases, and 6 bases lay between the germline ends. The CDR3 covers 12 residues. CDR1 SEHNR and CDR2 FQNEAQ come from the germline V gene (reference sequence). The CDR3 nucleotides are TGTGCCAGCAGCTTCAACAGAGAGACCCAGTACTTC. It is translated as CASSFNRETQYF. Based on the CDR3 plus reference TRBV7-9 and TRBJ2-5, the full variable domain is DTGVSQNPRHKITKRGQNVTFRCDPISEHNRLYWYRQTLGQGPEFLTYFQNEAQLEKSRLLSDRFSAERPKGSFSTLEIQRTEQGDSAMYLCASSFNRETQYFGPGTRLLVL.

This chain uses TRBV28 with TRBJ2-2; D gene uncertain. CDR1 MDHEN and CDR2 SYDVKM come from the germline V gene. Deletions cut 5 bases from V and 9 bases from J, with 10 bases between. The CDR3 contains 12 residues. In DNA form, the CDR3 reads TGTGCCAGCAGTGCCCGCCAGAGGGAGCTGTTTTTT. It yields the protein CASSARQRELFF.

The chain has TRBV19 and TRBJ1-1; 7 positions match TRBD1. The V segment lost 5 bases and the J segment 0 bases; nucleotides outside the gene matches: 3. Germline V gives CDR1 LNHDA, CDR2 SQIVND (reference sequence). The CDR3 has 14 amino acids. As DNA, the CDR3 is TGTGCCAGTAGTCTACAGGGGATGAACACTGAAGCTTTCTTT. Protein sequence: CASSLQGMNTEAFF. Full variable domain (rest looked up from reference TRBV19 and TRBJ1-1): DGGITQSPKYLFRKEGQNVTLSCEQNLNHDAMYWYRQDPGQGLRLIYYSQIVNDFQKGDIAEGYSVSREKKESFPLTVTSAQKNPTAFYLCASSLQGMNTEAFFGQGTRLTVV.

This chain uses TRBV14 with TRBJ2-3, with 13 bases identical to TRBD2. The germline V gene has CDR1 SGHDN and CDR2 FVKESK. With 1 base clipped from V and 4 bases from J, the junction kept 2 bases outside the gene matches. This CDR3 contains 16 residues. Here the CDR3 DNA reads TGTGCCAGCAGCCAAGTACTAGCGGGAGGGCCAGATACGCAGTATTTT. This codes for CASSQVLAGGPDTQYF.

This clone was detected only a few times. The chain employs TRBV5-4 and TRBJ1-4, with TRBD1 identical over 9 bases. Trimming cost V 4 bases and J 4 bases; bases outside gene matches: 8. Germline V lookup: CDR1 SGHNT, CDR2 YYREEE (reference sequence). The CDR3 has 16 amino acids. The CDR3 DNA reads TGTGCCAGCAGCCTGGGACAGGGTAGCCTTAATGAAAAACTGTTTTTT. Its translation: CASSLGQGSLNEKLFF.

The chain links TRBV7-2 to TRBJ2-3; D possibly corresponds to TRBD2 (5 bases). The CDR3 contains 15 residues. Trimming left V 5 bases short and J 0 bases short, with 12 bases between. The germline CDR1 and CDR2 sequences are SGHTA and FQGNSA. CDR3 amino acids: CASSRIASSTDTQYF. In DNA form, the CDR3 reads TGTGCCAGCAGCCGGATAGCGTCTAGCACAGATACGCAGTATTTT.